The next 16 T cell receptor beta chains were all read from a single sample in a study of T cell responses to AZD1222 COVID-19 vaccine. Only in-frame clones appear in the TCRdb table, and some are missing; sequencing was by immunoSEQ multiplex PCR. Among some 75,000 clones listed, about 88% were seen once. Sequencing used peripheral blood, obtained on day 0 of AZD1222 vaccination. These receptors were taken from an adult in good health.

The V and J genes are TRBV28 and TRBJ1-2; D gene uncertain. V was clipped by 3 bases and J by 8 bases, with 19 bases between them. The CDR3 runs to 15 residues. Germline values: CDR1 MDHEN, CDR2 SYDVKM. The CDR3 reads CASSLDLLINRGYTF. The DNA for the CDR3 is TGTGCCAGCAGTTTGGACCTCCTCATCAATAGGGGCTACACCTTC.

The chain employs TRBV5-1 and TRBJ2-1; 11 bases agree with TRBD2. Looked up from germline, CDR1 is SGHRS and CDR2 is YFSETQ. This CDR3 region has 17 residues. V shed 0 bases and J 5 bases; nucleotides not matched to a gene: 7. The CDR3 DNA is TGCGCCAGCAGCTTGGGACTAGCGGGACAAGGGCACAATGAGCAGTTCTTC. It codes for CASSLGLAGQGHNEQFF.

V and J are TRBV7-9 and TRBJ2-7; 11 positions agree with TRBD2. The CDR3 is 18 amino acids. Unmatched junction bases numbered 14, after V lost 5 bases and J lost 2 bases. Germline lookup yields CDR1 SEHNR and CDR2 FQNEAQ (reference sequence). CDR3 coding DNA: TGTGCCAGCAGCCAACGGGGCCTAGCGGGAGGAGGGCCCTACGAGCAGTACTTC. Its protein is CASSQRGLAGGGPYEQYF.

The gene calls are TRBV19 and TRBJ1-3; D ambiguous. The germline V and J ends were trimmed by 1 base and 4 bases, with 11 bases remaining between them. This CDR3 has 15 residues. Germline CDR1 and CDR2: LNHDA and SQIVND (reference sequence). CDR3 sequence reads: CASSIAGQAGNTIYF. The CDR3 DNA follows: TGTGCCAGTAGTATAGCTGGCCAAGCGGGAAACACCATATATTTT.

In nucleotides, the CDR3 is TGTGCCAGCAGCTTCGGGACTACAAACACCGGGGAGCTGTTTTTT. Translating it yields CASSFGTTNTGELFF. This chain joins TRBV5-5 and TRBJ2-2; 7 bases fit TRBD2. Unmatched junction bases numbered 3, after V lost 2 bases and J lost 2 bases. CDR3 length: 15 residues. Germline CDR1 is SGHKS and CDR2 is YYEKEE (reference sequence). Full variable domain (missing parts from reference TRBV5-5 and TRBJ2-2): DAGVTQSPTHLIKTRGQQVTLRCSPISGHKSVSWYQQVLGQGPQFIFQYYEKEERGRGNFPDRFSARQFPNYSSELNVNALLLGDSALYLCASSFGTTNTGELFFGEGSRLTVL.

The chain has TRBV5-8 and TRBJ1-1; TRBD1 might be the D (6 bases). The length of the CDR3 is 13 residues. V lost 5 bases and J 4 bases, leaving 12 bases between the germline ends. Germline V gives CDR1 SGHTS, CDR2 YDEGEE. DNA for the CDR3: TGTGCCAGCAGGCGCGGGGGCGTCACTGAAGCTTTCTTT. It specifies CASRRGGVTEAFF.

V usage is TRBV28 and J usage is TRBJ1-1, with TRBD1 matching over 11 bases. The CDR3 loop spans 14 amino acids. J gave up 5 bases and V 4 bases, and 3 bases lay outside the gene matches. CDR1 MDHEN and CDR2 SYDVKM come from the germline V gene. CDR3 sequence: CASSSGQGATEAFF. CDR3 bases: TGTGCCAGCAGTTCAGGACAGGGGGCGACTGAAGCTTTCTTT.

The V gene is TRBV7-2, the J gene TRBJ1-4; the D gene is possibly TRBD1 (5 bases). The CDR3 runs to 15 residues. Germline V lookup: CDR1 SGHTA, CDR2 FQGNSA. The V gene lost 2 bases and the J gene lost 2 bases, with 9 bases spanning the gap. In DNA, the CDR3 is TGTGCCAGCAGCTTAAACAGGAGGACTAATGAAAAACTGTTTTTT. It codes for CASSLNRRTNEKLFF.

The gene calls are TRBV19 and TRBJ2-2; TRBD1 or TRBD2 may be the D gene (6 bases each). The germline V gene encodes CDR1 LNHDA and CDR2 SQIVND (reference sequence). V was trimmed by 7 bases and J by 2 bases, leaving 17 bases between them. The CDR3 covers 16 residues. DNA for the CDR3: TGTGCCAGTACCCACGGAGGGACACCTAACACCGGGGAGCTGTTTTTT. It is translated as CASTHGGTPNTGELFF.

The genes are TRBV28 and TRBJ1-2; D unresolved. This CDR3 has 13 amino acids. The germline gives CDR1 MDHEN, CDR2 SYDVKM. V was trimmed by 5 bases and J by 6 bases, leaving 13 bases between them. The CDR3 spells CASSTPGIHGYTF. CDR3 coding DNA: TGTGCCAGCAGTACCCCTGGGATACATGGCTACACCTTC.

The chain joins TRBV9 to TRBJ2-1, with TRBD2 matching over 8 bases. CDR1 SGDLS and CDR2 YYNGEE come from the germline V gene. This CDR3 is built from 17 residues. After removal of 3 bases from V and 2 bases from J, the junction contained 10 bases not matched to a gene. Here the CDR3 DNA reads TGTGCCAGCAGCGGAGAGTTGGGACTAGGGACCTACAATGAGCAGTTCTTC. Translating it yields CASSGELGLGTYNEQFF.

The chain recombines TRBV6-4 with TRBJ2-2; D might be TRBD1 (6 bases). CDR3 size: 17 residues. Germline V gene data show CDR1 as MRHNA and CDR2 as SNTAGT. Trimming took 3 bases from V and 1 from J, leaving 15 bases between them. This CDR3 is CASSEQGLSKNTGELFF. The CDR3 DNA follows: TGTGCCAGCAGTGAGCAGGGGTTATCTAAGAACACCGGGGAGCTGTTTTTT.

The chain has TRBV5-1 and TRBJ2-5; weak D call: TRBD1 (5 bases). V was cut by 3 bases and J by 1 base, with 13 bases left in between. The CDR3 loop spans 15 amino acids. The germline V gene has CDR1 SGHRS and CDR2 YFSETQ. The CDR3 DNA follows: TGCGCCAGCAGCTCCTCCGGGCAGGGCCAAGAGACCCAGTACTTC. Translating gives CASSSSGQGQETQYF. Combining the CDR3 with reference TRBV5-1 and TRBJ2-5 gives the whole variable domain KAGVTQTPRYLIKTRGQQVTLSCSPISGHRSVSWYQQTPGQGLQFLFEYFSETQRNKGNFPGRFSGRQFSNSRSEMNVSTLELGDSALYLCASSSSGQGQETQYFGPGTRLLVL.

J is TRBJ2-2 and V is TRBV2, with D possibly being TRBD1 (5 bases). The V and J ends lost 6 bases and 1 base respectively, with 9 bases between them. This CDR3 comprises 14 residues. The germline gives CDR1 SNHLY, CDR2 FYNNEI. CDR3: CASRPQGNTGELFF. The CDR3 DNA reads TGTGCCAGCAGACCTCAGGGGAACACCGGGGAGCTGTTTTTT.

The chain carries TRBV4-2 and TRBJ2-3, with 7 nucleotides matching TRBD1. CDR1 is LGHNA, CDR2 YNFKEQ, per germline. V lost 4 bases and J lost 13; bases outside the gene matches: 11. This CDR3 is 13 amino acids long. Here the CDR3 reads CASSPSDRAPEYF. In DNA form, the CDR3 reads TGTGCCAGCAGCCCATCCGACAGGGCTCCTGAGTATTTT.

The rearrangement uses TRBV10-3 and TRBJ2-5; unclear D gene. The CDR3 runs to 15 residues. Germline V gene data show CDR1 as ENHRY and CDR2 as SYGVKD. The germline V and J ends were trimmed by 4 bases and 5 bases, with 17 bases remaining between them. CDR3 bases: TGTGCCATCAGTGGTGACCGGGCCCCCGCGGAGACCCAGTACTTC. Amino acids: CAISGDRAPAETQYF.